This entry lists 14 T cell receptor beta chains sequenced from one sample in a study of T cell repertoires in cytomegalovirus infection. Their target antigens are unknown. TCRdb recomputed calls from the reads with MiXCR, one row per CDR3 protein. The sample consists of about 770,000 distinct CDR3 sequences, roughly 28% of them appearing once. The sample was cultured CD8+ T cells from PBMCs, taken from culture after CMV antigen stimulation. The origin of the receptors is a human donor in good health (CMV status not recorded). Some clones in this sample may be carry-over from other donors' samples.

This chain joins TRBV13 and TRBJ2-1, with 7 positions matching TRBD1. The junction had 7 bases not matched to a gene; V was cut back by 5 bases and J by 3 bases. In germline, CDR1 is PRHDT, CDR2 FYEKMQ (reference sequence). This CDR3 has 15 amino acids. The DNA for the CDR3 is TGTGCCAGCAGCACTAGGGGGCCGTTCTACAATGAGCAGTTCTTC. This codes for CASSTRGPFYNEQFF.

This chain links TRBV7-9 with TRBJ2-1, with 7 bases fitting TRBD1. Germline CDR1 and CDR2: SEHNR and FQNEAQ (reference sequence). This CDR3 is built from 16 residues. Germline trimming cut 5 bases from V and 5 bases from J; bases unmatched to any gene: 12. CDR3 bases: TGTGCCAGCAGCCATAACGACGGACAGGAAAACAATGAGCAGTTCTTC. Translation: CASSHNDGQENNEQFF.

In this sample, this clonotype turned up a few times. CDR3 region: CASSGTRGDPRTQYF. CDR3 sequence (DNA): TGTGCCAGCAGTGGGACTAGAGGGGATCCTCGGACCCAGTACTTC. V gene TRBV6-1 combines with J gene TRBJ2-5, with TRBD2 matching 7 bases. The CDR3 is made up of 15 amino acids. The J segment lost 7 bases and the V segment lost 4 bases, leaving 12 bases of the junction unmatched. The germline V gene encodes CDR1 MNHNS and CDR2 SASEGT.

This sequence joins TRBV10-2 and TRBJ1-1, with a possible D match to TRBD1 (5 bases). CDR1 and CDR2 (germline): WSHSY, SAAADI. The CDR3 contains 15 residues. V lost 6 bases to trimming and J lost 5 bases, with 19 bases between them. CDR3 sequence reads: CASSPLGAEGTEAFF. The DNA of the CDR3 is TGCGCCAGCAGCCCTCTAGGGGCTGAAGGGACTGAAGCTTTCTTT.

This clonotype was counted a few times. This chain connects TRBV27 to TRBJ2-2; D may be TRBD1 (5 bases). The V end lost 2 bases, the J end lost 6 bases, and 13 bases lay between the germline ends. CDR3 length equals 15 residues. Germline V gene sequence: CDR1 MNHEY, CDR2 SMNVEV (reference sequence). The CDR3 loop reads CASSLGPGKAGELFF. The CDR3 nucleotides read TGTGCCAGCAGTTTAGGGCCAGGGAAGGCCGGGGAGCTGTTTTTT.

This clonotype was detected a few times. This chain uses TRBV9 with TRBJ1-1; D is possibly TRBD1 (6 bases). With 3 bases removed from V and 8 bases from J, the gap between germline ends came to 23 bases. In germline, CDR1 is SGDLS, CDR2 YYNGEE. The CDR3 covers 16 residues. In DNA form, the CDR3 reads TGTGCCAGCAGCGGGAGGGGGGCCAGGGGACCTAACGAAGCTTTCTTT. Its protein is CASSGRGARGPNEAFF. The complete variable domain, with remaining parts taken from reference TRBV9 and TRBJ1-1, reads DSGVTQTPKHLITATGQRVTLRCSPRSGDLSVYWYQQSLDQGLQFLIQYYNGEERAKGNILERFSAQQFPDLHSELNLSSLELGDSALYFCASSGRGARGPNEAFFGQGTRLTVV.

This clonotype has ten or more counts. This chain uses TRBV4-1 with TRBJ2-1; D might be TRBD1 or TRBD2, each matching 5 bases. The ends were cut back, 4 bases at V and 8 bases at J, with 15 bases in the middle. The CDR3 consists of 14 residues. Germline V CDR1 and CDR2: MGHRA, YSYEKL. CDR3 residues: CASSLYAGDDEQFF. The CDR3 DNA is TGCGCCAGCAGCCTCTACGCCGGGGACGATGAGCAGTTCTTC.

The genes are TRBV10-1 and TRBJ2-7; 9 bases agree with TRBD1. The germline V gene has CDR1 WNHNN and CDR2 SYGVQD (reference sequence). The CDR3 has 17 amino acids. V shed 0 bases and J 2 bases; nucleotides not matched to a gene: 8. The CDR3 region is CASSESIGQGITYEQYF. For the CDR3, the DNA is TGCGCCAGCAGTGAGTCGATCGGACAGGGGATAACCTACGAGCAGTACTTC.

This clonotype has just a few counts. The chain uses TRBV6-2 or TRBV6-3 and TRBJ2-3; 10 bases map to TRBD2. Per germline, CDR1 MNHEY and CDR2 SVGEGT. V was pared by 4 bases and J by 4 bases, with 8 bases of the junction left unmatched. This CDR3 region has 16 residues. For the CDR3, the DNA is TGTGCCAGCAGTTTCACCCTAGCGGGGGTGGCAGATACGCAGTATTTT. It is translated as CASSFTLAGVADTQYF.

This clonotype was counted only a few times. The chain carries TRBV4-1 and TRBJ2-2; D may correspond to TRBD1 or TRBD2 (5 bases each). The V end lost 1 base, the J end lost 4 bases, and 16 bases lay between the germline ends. The CDR3 covers 17 residues. The V gene's germline CDR1 is MGHRA and CDR2 YSYEKL. CDR3 nucleotide sequence: TGCGCCAGCAGCCAAGCCAGTGGGGGTTTCGGCACCGGGGAGCTGTTTTTT. Translated, it gives CASSQASGGFGTGELFF.

V usage is TRBV12-3 or TRBV12-4 and J usage is TRBJ2-7; 10 bases agree with TRBD1. The CDR3 runs to 16 residues. The ends lost 5 bases at V and 2 bases at J; junction bases unmatched: 9. The CDR3 nucleotides are TGTGCCAGCAGTGACCGGGACAGGGGTATGGCCTACGAGCAGTACTTC. Translating gives CASSDRDRGMAYEQYF.

With regard to this clonotype: Being one base from a much bigger clone, this may be a read error. The rearrangement joins TRBV6-8 to TRBJ1-5; D uncertain. The V gene lost 5 bases and the J gene lost 6 bases, with 23 bases spanning the gap. CDR3 length equals 17 residues. From germline, CDR1 is MNHGY and CDR2 SAAAGT. The CDR3 sequence: CASSPRAWASTTQPQHF. CDR3 DNA: TGTGCCAGCAGTCCCCGGGCATGGGCTTCGACAACTCAGCCCCAGCATTTT.

Ten or more counts support this clonotype. The genes are TRBV7-6 and TRBJ1-5, with 7 positions matching TRBD1. Trimming took 0 bases from V and 0 from J; bases not matched to a gene: 2. CDR1 and CDR2 (germline): SGHVS, FNYEAQ. The CDR3 is 16 residues long. The CDR3 DNA is TGTGCCAGCAGCTTAGCCCCAGGGGGTAGCAATCAGCCCCAGCATTTT. Encoded protein: CASSLAPGGSNQPQHF.

V gene TRBV5-6 combines with J gene TRBJ2-7; D may be TRBD1 (5 bases). CDR1 is SGHDT and CDR2 is YYEEEE in the germline V gene. The CDR3 is 16 residues long. The CDR3, as DNA: TGTGCCGGCAGCTTGGGTATCGGCCAGGGAAACTACGAGCAGTACGTC. Translating it yields CAGSLGIGQGNYEQYV.